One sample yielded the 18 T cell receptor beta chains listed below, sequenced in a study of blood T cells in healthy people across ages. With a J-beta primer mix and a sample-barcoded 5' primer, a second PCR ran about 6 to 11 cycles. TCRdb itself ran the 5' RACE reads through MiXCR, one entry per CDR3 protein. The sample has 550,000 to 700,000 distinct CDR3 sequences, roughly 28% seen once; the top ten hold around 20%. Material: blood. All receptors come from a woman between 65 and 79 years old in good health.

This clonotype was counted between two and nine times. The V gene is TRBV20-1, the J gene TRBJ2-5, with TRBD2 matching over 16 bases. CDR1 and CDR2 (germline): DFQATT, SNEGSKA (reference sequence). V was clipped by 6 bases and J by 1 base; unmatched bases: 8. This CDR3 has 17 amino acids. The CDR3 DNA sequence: TGCAGTGCCGCCGGGACTAGCGGGGGGGGACTCCAAGAGACCCAGTACTTC. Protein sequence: CSAAGTSGGGLQETQYF.

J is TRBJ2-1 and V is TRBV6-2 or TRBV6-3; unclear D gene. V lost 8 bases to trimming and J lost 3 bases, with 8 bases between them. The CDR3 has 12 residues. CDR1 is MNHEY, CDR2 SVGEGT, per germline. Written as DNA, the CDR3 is TGTGCCAGCGCAACGGACTACAATGAGCAGTTCTTC. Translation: CASATDYNEQFF.

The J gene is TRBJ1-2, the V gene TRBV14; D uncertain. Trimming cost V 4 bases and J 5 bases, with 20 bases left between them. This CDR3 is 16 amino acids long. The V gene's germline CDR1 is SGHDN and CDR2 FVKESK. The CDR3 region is CASSPSAAWGGYGYTF. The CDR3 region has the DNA TGTGCCAGCAGCCCCAGCGCAGCCTGGGGTGGGTATGGCTACACCTTC.

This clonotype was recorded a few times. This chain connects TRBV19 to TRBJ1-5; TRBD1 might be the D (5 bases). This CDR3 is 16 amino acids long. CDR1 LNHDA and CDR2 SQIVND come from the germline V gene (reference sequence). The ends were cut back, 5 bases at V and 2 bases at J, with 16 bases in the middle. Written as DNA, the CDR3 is TGTGCCAGTAGTGCTCGACAGTCCAGAGGCAATCAGCCCCAGCATTTT. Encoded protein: CASSARQSRGNQPQHF.

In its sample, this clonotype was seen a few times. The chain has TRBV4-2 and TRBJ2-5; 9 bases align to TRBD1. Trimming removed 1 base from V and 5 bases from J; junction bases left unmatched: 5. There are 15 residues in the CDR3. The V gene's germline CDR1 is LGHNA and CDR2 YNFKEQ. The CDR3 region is CASSQAGTGLETQYF. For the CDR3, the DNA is TGTGCCAGCAGCCAAGCAGGGACAGGGTTGGAGACCCAGTACTTC.

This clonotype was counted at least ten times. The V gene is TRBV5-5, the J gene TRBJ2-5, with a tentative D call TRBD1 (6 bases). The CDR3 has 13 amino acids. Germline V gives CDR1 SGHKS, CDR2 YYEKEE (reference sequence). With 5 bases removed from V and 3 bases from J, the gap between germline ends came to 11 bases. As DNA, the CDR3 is TGTGCCAGCAGTTCTCCAGGGGAAGAGACCCAGTACTTC. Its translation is CASSSPGEETQYF.

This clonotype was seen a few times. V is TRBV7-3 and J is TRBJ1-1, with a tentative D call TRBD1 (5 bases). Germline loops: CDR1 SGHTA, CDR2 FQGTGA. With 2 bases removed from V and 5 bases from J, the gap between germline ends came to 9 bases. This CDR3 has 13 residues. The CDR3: CASSLPGGTEAFF. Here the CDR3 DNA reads TGTGCCAGCAGCTTACCCGGGGGGACTGAAGCTTTCTTT.

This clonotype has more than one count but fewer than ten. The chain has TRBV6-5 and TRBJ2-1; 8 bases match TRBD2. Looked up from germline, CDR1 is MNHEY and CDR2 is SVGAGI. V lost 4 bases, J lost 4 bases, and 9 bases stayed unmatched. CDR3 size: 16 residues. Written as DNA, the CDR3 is TGTGCCAGCAGTTCCTCGGCTAGCGGGTGGTACAATGAGCAGTTCTTC. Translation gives CASSSSASGWYNEQFF.

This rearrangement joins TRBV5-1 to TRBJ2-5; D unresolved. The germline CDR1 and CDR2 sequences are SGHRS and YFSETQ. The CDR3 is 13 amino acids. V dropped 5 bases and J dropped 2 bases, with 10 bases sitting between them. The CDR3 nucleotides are TGCGCCAGCAGTCATGAAAGTCAAGAGACCCAGTACTTC. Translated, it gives CASSHESQETQYF.

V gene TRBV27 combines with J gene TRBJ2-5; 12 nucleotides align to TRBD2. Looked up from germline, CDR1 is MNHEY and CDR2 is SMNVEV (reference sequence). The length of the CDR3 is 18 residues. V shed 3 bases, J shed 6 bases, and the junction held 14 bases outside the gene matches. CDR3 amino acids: CASSFRYLAGGDQKTQYF. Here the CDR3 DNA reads TGTGCCAGCAGTTTTAGGTACCTAGCGGGGGGGGATCAGAAGACCCAGTACTTC.

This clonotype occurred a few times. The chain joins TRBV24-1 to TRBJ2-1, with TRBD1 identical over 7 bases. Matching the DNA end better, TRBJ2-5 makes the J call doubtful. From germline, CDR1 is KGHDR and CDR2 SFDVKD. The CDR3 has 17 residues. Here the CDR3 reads CATSDPHRDSVQETQYF. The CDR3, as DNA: TGTGCCACCAGTGATCCTCACCGGGACAGTGTACAAGAGACCCAGTACTTC.

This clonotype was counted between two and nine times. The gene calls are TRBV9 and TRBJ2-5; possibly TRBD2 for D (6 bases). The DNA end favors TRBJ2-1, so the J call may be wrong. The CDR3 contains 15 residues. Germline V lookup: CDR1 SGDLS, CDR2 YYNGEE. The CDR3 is CASSVTMETGGMQFF. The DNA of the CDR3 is TGTGCCAGCAGCGTAACTATGGAAACAGGCGGGATGCAGTTCTTC.

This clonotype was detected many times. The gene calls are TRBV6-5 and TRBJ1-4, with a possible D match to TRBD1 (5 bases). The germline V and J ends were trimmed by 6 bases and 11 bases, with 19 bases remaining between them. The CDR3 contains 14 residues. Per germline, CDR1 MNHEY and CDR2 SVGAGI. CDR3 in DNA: TGTGCCAGCAGCCCAGAGTTGAGGGGCCGGAAACTGTTTTTT. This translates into CASSPELRGRKLFF.

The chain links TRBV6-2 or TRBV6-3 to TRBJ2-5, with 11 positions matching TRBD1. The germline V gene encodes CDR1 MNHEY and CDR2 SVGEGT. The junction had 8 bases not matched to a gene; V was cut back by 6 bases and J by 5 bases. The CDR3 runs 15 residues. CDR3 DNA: TGTGCCAGCAGGCTCGGGACAGGGGGTTGGGAGACCCAGTACTTC. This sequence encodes CASRLGTGGWETQYF.

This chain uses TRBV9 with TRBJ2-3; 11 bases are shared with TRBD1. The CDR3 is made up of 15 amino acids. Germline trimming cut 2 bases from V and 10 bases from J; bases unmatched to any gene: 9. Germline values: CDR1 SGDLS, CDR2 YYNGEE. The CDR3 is CASSVRRGTGGAQYF. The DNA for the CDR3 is TGTGCCAGCAGCGTTCGTCGTGGGACAGGGGGTGCGCAGTATTTT. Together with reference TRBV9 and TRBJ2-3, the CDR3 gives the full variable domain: DSGVTQTPKHLITATGQRVTLRCSPRSGDLSVYWYQQSLDQGLQFLIQYYNGEERAKGNILERFSAQQFPDLHSELNLSSLELGDSALYFCASSVRRGTGGAQYFGPGTRLTVL.

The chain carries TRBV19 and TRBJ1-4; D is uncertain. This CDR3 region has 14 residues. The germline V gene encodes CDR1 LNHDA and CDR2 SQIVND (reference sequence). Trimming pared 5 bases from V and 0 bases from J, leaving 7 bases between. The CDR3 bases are TGTGCCAGTAGTGGACCCCCAACTAATGAAAAACTGTTTTTT. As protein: CASSGPPTNEKLFF.

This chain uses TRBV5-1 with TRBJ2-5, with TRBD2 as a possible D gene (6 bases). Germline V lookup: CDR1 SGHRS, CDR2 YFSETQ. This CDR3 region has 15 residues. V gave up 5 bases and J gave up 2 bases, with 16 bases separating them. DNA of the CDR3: TGCGCCAGCAGTCCCCTTGCGGGGTTTCAAGAGACCCAGTACTTC. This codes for CASSPLAGFQETQYF.

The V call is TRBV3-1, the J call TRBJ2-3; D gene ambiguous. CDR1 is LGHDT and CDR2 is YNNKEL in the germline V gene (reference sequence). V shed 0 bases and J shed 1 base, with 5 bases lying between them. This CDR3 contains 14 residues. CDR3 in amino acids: CASSQDFRTDTQYF. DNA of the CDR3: TGTGCCAGCAGCCAAGATTTTCGCACAGATACGCAGTATTTT.